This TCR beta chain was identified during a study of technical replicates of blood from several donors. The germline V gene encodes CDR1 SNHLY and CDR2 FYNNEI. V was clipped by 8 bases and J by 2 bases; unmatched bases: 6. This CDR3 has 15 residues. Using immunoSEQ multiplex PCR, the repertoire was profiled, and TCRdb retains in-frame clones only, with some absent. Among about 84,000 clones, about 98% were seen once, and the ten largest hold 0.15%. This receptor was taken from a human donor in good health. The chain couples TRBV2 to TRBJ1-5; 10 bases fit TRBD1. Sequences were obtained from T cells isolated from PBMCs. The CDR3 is CASRLGTGGNQPQHF. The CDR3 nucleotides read TGTGCCAGCCGACTAGGGACAGGGGGCAATCAGCCCCAGCATTTT.